Here is one T cell receptor (beta chain) with its context. The antigen is undetermined. This sample stems from a study of graft-versus-host responses after intestinal transplantation. Sequenced by immunoSEQ multiplex PCR; TCRdb stores in-frame clones only, minus some. The sample comprises tens of thousands of clones, over 85% of which are singletons, and approximately 0.5% rests with the top ten. J lost 9 bases, V lost 10 bases, and 9 bases had no gene match. Germline loops: CDR1 MDHEN, CDR2 SYDVKM. The CDR3 totals 12 residues. This chain joins TRBV28 and TRBJ2-1; 7 bases map to TRBD2. Source: unstimulated CD8+ T cells sorted from spleen or lymph node cells, taken before intestinal transplant. This sequence was found in a human donor who received an intestinal transplant. The CDR3 spells CATQRDLAEQFF. The CDR3 DNA follows: TGTGCCACCCAGCGGGACTTGGCTGAGCAGTTCTTC.